This TCR beta chain is from a study of human T cells and chemical hapten exposure. One entry per CDR3 protein results from TCRdb running MiXCR on the RACE reads. Here the sample spans some 91,000 distinct CDR3 sequences, under 15% being singletons. This clonotype was observed a single time. A much larger clone lies a single base off, so this may be a read error. Time point noted: patch test 1, 2 weeks after DPC sensitization. Treatment here: therapeutic diphenylcyclopropenone sensitization with weekly scalp DPC. Sequenced here: whole blood, sampled in connection with sensitization to the hapten diphenylcyclopropenone (DPC). The sequence was obtained from a woman aged 40 to 55 with alopecia areata. Some clones in this sample may be carry-over from other donors' samples.

CDR3 protein: CASGVGLSGQETQYF. CDR3 DNA: TGTGCCAGCGGCGTCGGGTTAAGCGGCCAAGAGACCCAGTACTTC. This chain joins TRBV7-9 and TRBJ2-5; D is perhaps TRBD2 (5 bases). V was shortened by 8 bases and J by 1 base, with 17 bases between the two germline ends. The germline gives CDR1 SEHNR, CDR2 FQNEAQ (reference sequence). CDR3 size: 15 residues.